This T cell receptor beta chain was sequenced in a study of T cells in narcolepsy. The CDR3 loop spans 16 amino acids. The germline CDR1 and CDR2 sequences are LNHDA and SQIVND (reference sequence). Trimming took off 8 bases at V and 4 bases at J, with 18 bases between the two ends. The repertoire was sequenced with immunoSEQ multiplex PCR; TCRdb's copy has only in-frame clones and lacks some. The sample includes fewer than 40,000 clones, about 84% of them seen just once. The sequencing sample was made of CD45RA- memory CD4+ T cells from PBMCs. The genes are TRBV19 and TRBJ2-6, with D tentatively TRBD1 or TRBD2 (6 bases each). The receptor's source is a human donor with narcolepsy. In DNA, the CDR3 is TGTGCCAGTTCCGCCGCCCGGGGGCCCGGGGCCAACGTCCTGACTTTC. It translates to CASSAARGPGANVLTF.